The next 5 T cell receptor beta chains were all read from a single sample in a study of technical replicates of blood from a handful of donors. Data came from immunoSEQ multiplex PCR; TCRdb stores just in-frame clones and leaves some out. The table has around 72,000 clones, roughly 91% seen once. Specimen: T cells isolated from PBMCs. These receptors were collected from a human donor in good health. Some clones in this sample may be carry-over from other donors' samples.

This chain connects TRBV20-1 to TRBJ2-1; no definite D call. Trimming took 7 bases from V and 3 from J, leaving 7 bases between them. CDR3 size: 11 residues. In germline, CDR1 is DFQATT, CDR2 SNEGSKA (reference sequence). CDR3 loop: CSVFSYNEQFF. The DNA for the CDR3 is TGCAGTGTTTTCAGCTACAATGAGCAGTTCTTC.

This chain connects TRBV29-1 to TRBJ2-7; 13 positions agree with TRBD2. With V trimmed by 6 bases and J by 3 bases, 11 bases remained unmatched. Germline CDR1 SQVTM, CDR2 ANQGSEA. This CDR3 is built from 16 residues. In DNA, the CDR3 is TGCAGCGTCGGATCCGAGACTAGCGGGAGGTTCTACGAGCAGTACTTC. This gives the protein CSVGSETSGRFYEQYF.

The chain carries TRBV18 and TRBJ2-7; 11 nucleotides line up with TRBD2. The germline CDR1 and CDR2 sequences are KGHSH and LQKENI. This CDR3 comprises 15 residues. V shed 2 bases, J shed 3 bases, and the junction held 3 bases outside the gene matches. The DNA for the CDR3 is TGTGCCAGCTCACCAGGGACTAGCGGCATCTACGAGCAGTACTTC. It yields the protein CASSPGTSGIYEQYF.

The chain combines TRBV6-5 with TRBJ2-1; 9 bases are shared with TRBD2. V was pared by 6 bases and J by 4 bases, with 7 bases of the junction left unmatched. This CDR3 is 15 amino acids long. Per germline, CDR1 MNHEY and CDR2 SVGAGI. The CDR3 coding sequence is TGTGCCAGCAGGCTAGCGGGACCACCTTACAATGAGCAGTTCTTC. This gives the protein CASRLAGPPYNEQFF.

V usage is TRBV18 and J usage is TRBJ2-7, with D possibly TRBD2 on 5 matching bases. V was trimmed by 2 bases and J by 3 bases, leaving 8 bases between them. There are 13 residues in the CDR3. Germline V CDR1 and CDR2: KGHSH, LQKENI. The CDR3 sequence is CASSPGLNYEQYF. The CDR3 DNA is TGTGCCAGCTCACCAGGACTCAACTACGAGCAGTACTTC.